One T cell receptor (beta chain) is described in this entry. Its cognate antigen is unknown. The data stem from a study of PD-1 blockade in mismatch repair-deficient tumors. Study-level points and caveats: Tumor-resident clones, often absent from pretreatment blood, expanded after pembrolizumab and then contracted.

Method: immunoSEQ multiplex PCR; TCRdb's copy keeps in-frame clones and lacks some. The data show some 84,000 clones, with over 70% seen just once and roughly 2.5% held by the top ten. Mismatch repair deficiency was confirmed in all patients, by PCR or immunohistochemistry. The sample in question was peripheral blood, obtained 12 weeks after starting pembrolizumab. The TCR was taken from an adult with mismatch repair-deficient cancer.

The CDR3 DNA sequence: TGTGCCAGCAGCTTAGAACGGTCCTACAATGAGCAGTTCTTC. Residues: CASSLERSYNEQFF. The chain recombines TRBV11-3 with TRBJ2-1; D not resolved. Deletions cut 0 bases from V and 1 base from J, with 4 bases between. The CDR3 has 14 amino acids. In germline, CDR1 is SGHNT, CDR2 YENEEA. The entire variable domain, with the rest obtained from reference TRBV11-3 and TRBJ2-1, is as follows: EAGVVQSPRYKIIEKKQPVAFWCNPISGHNTLYWYLQNLGQGPELLIRYENEEAVDDSQLPKDRFSAERLKGVDSTLKIQPAELGDSAVYLCASSLERSYNEQFFGPGTRLTVL.